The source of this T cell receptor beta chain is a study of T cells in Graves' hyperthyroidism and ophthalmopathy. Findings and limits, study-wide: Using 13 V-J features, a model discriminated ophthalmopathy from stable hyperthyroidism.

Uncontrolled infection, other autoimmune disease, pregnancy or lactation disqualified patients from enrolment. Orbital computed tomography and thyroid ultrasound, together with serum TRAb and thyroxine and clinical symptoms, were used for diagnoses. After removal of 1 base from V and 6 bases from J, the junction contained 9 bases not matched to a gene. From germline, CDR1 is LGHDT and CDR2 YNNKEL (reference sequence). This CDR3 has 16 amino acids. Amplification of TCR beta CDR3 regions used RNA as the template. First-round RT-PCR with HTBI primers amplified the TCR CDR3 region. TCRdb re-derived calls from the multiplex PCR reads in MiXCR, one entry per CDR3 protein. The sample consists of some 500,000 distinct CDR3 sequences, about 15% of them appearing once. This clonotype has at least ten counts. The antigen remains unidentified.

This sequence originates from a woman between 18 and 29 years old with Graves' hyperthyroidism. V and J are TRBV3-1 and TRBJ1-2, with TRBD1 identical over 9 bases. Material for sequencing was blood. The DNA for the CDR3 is TGTGCCAGCAGCCAAGCGGCGGGACAGGGATTTGATGGCTACACCTTC. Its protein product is CASSQAAGQGFDGYTF.